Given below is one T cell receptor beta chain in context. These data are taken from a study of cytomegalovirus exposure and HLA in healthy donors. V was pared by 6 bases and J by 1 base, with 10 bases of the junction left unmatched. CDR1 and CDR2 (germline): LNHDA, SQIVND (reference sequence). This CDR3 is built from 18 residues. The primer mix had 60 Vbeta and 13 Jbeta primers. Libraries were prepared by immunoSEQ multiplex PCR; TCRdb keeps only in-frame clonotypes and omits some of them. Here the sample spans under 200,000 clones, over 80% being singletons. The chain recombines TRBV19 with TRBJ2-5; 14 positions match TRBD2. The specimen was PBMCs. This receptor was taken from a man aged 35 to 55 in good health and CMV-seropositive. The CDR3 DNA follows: TGTGCCAGTAGCGTAAGACTAGCGGGGGGGCAGGGCCAAGAGACCCAGTACTTC. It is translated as CASSVRLAGGQGQETQYF.